This T cell receptor (beta chain) emerged from a study of beta chain features in type 1 diabetes. Study conclusions and caveats: PCR might favor shorter templates, but any such skew would affect patients and controls equally. Within each of all four CD4+ subsets, Type 1 diabetes patients had TCRB CDR3s that were moderately but significantly shorter.

A sort by CD45RO/CCR7/CD25/CD127/CD95/CD27 yielded CD4+ naive, central memory, regulatory and stem cell-like memory cells. This clone was seen a handful of times. The antigen is undetermined. The CDR3 is made up of 12 amino acids. The trim removed 4 bases at V and 12 bases at J, leaving 8 bases unmatched. The germline V gene has CDR1 SNHLY and CDR2 FYNNEI. Isolated RNA was reverse transcribed in full, so expressed TCRB transcripts were sequenced. The assay was immunoSEQ multiplex PCR, and TCRdb's table has in-frame clones only and misses some. This table holds roughly 290,000 clones, 8% found once. The TCR sequence derives from a woman aged 18 to 35 in good health. The sequencing sample was made of central memory CD4+ T cells from blood. The rearrangement joins TRBV2 to TRBJ2-7, with 8 bases that match TRBD1. CDR3 in DNA: TGTGCCAGCAGTGCGACAGGGGAAACTCCGTACGTC. Amino acid sequence: CASSATGETPYV.